These T cell receptor beta chains were read from a single sample in a study of cytomegalovirus exposure and HLA in healthy donors. Some clones are missing from TCRdb's copy, which holds only in-frame ones; the method was immunoSEQ multiplex PCR. The data contain about 98,000 clones, under 80% of them seen just once; the ten biggest clones take up 1.5% to 2%. Material: PBMCs. All receptors come from a male donor in good health and CMV-seronegative. The CDR3 runs from the conserved cysteine through the conserved F or W. The D gene is left open where the match is weak. Clone size is shown for a subset of rows, as once, few, many or a class of expanded clone.

J | D | V | size | DNA | CDR3
TRBJ2-7 | TRBD1 | TRBV19 | - | TGTGCCAGTAGCCTTGACAGGGACTACGAGCAGTACTTC | CASSLDRDYEQYF
TRBJ1-5 | - | TRBV6-6 | - | TGTGCCAGCGGCCTCGTGGGGGGGGCCAATCAGCCCCAGCATTTT | CASGLVGGANQPQHF
TRBJ2-1 | TRBD2 | TRBV7-3 | - | TGTGCCAGCAGCTTACTCCCTCCGGGACTAGGAGGTGAGCAGTTCTTC | CASSLLPPGLGGEQFF
TRBJ1-6 | - | TRBV27 | - | TGTGCCAGCAGCTCCCTCTTTCGCGGCGGAAATAATTCACCCCTCCACTTT | CASSSLFRGGNNSPLHF
TRBJ2-5 | - | TRBV2 | once | TGTGCCAGCGGTGGAAGGGGAGGAGGAGAGACCCAGTACTTC | CASGGRGGGETQYF
TRBJ2-5 | TRBD2 | TRBV6-1 | - | TGTGCCAGCAGTGTCCAGACTAGCGCTAAAGAGACCCAGTACTTC | CASSVQTSAKETQYF
TRBJ2-7 | - | TRBV30 | - | TGTGCCTGGTTGAGCCAGCCAGGGGAGCAGTACTTC | CAWLSQPGEQYF
TRBJ2-7 | TRBD1 | TRBV5-1 | - | TGCGCCAGCAGAATACAGGGGGATGCCTACGAGCAGCACTTC | CASRIQGDAYEQHF
TRBJ1-5 | TRBD1 | TRBV11-3 | - | TGTGCCAGCAGCTTACCTACAGGGGTAAGGAACAATCAGCCCCAGCATTTT | CASSLPTGVRNNQPQHF
TRBJ2-7 | TRBD2 | TRBV6-1 | - | TGTGCCAGCAGACTAGCGAACTCCTACGAGCAGTACTTC | CASRLANSYEQYF
TRBJ1-3 | TRBD1 | TRBV5-6 | - | TGTGCCAGCAGCTCCACAGGGGCTCTCCGCTCTGGAAACACCATATATTTT | CASSSTGALRSGNTIYF
TRBJ1-2 | TRBD1 | TRBV4-1 | once | TGCGCCAGCAGCCAAGTCCTGAGAAGGACAGGATTAGCTAGCGCTAACTATGGCTACACCTTC | CASSQVLRRTGLASANYGYTF
TRBJ1-1 | TRBD1 | TRBV4-1 | - | TGCGCCAGCAGACTGGCCGGGACAGGAGGGGTAGACACTGAAGCTTTCTTT | CASRLAGTGGVDTEAFF
TRBJ1-5 | - | TRBV27 | - | TGTGCCAGCAGTTTTAATAGCAATCAGCCCCAGCATTTT | CASSFNSNQPQHF
TRBJ2-7 | - | TRBV28 | once | TGTGCCAGCAGTTTGGTGAGGAGCTCCTACGAGCAGTACTTC | CASSLVRSSYEQYF
TRBJ1-2 | - | TRBV14 | - | TGTGCCAGCAGCCAATTTGGTCGAGCTCTCGGGGGGCTATATGGCTACACCTTC | CASSQFGRALGGLYGYTF
TRBJ1-2 | - | TRBV2 | - | TGTGCCAGCAGTGTAAACAGACAACCCTATGGCTACACCTTC | CASSVNRQPYGYTF
TRBJ1-2 | TRBD1 | TRBV5-6 | - | TGTGCCAGCAGCTTGGGGACGGGACAGCTCGGGTATGGCTACACCTTC | CASSLGTGQLGYGYTF
TRBJ2-7 | TRBD2 | TRBV15 | - | TGTGCCACCAGCAGAGAACGGCTAGCGGGAAGCTCCTACGAGCAGTACTTC | CATSRERLAGSSYEQYF
TRBJ2-7 | - | TRBV10-2 | - | TGCGCCAGCGGCCCCAGGTCCGAGCAGTACTTC | CASGPRSEQYF
TRBJ2-7 | TRBD2 | TRBV7-2 | few | TGTGCCAGCACCCGGGGGGACTGGTGGGAGCAGTACTTC | CASTRGDWWEQYF
TRBJ2-3 | TRBD2 | TRBV28 | - | TGTGCCAGCAGCGACCGGACTAGCGGTAGGGATACGCAGTATTTT | CASSDRTSGRDTQYF
TRBJ2-7 | - | TRBV6-1 | - | TGTGCCAGCAGTGGACACCGGCCCTACGAGCAGTACTTC | CASSGHRPYEQYF
TRBJ2-1 | TRBD1 | TRBV9 | - | TGTGCCAGCAGCGGTCCTACAGGGGGCGCATACAATGAGCAGTTCTTC | CASSGPTGGAYNEQFF
TRBJ2-7 | - | TRBV5-1 | - | TGCGCCAGCAGCTTTGGCCGAACCTACGAGCAGTACTTC | CASSFGRTYEQYF
TRBJ1-2 | TRBD1 | TRBV6-6 | - | TGTGCCAGCACCACGGACAGGGGGCAATCTGGCTACACCTTC | CASTTDRGQSGYTF
TRBJ2-7 | TRBD2 | TRBV29-1 | - | TGCAGCGCACGACTAGCGGGACCCTACGAGCAGTACTTC | CSARLAGPYEQYF
TRBJ1-1 | - | TRBV14 | - | TGTGCCAGCAGCCAACAAGCCTACACTGAAGCTTTCTTT | CASSQQAYTEAFF
TRBJ1-3 | - | TRBV30 | - | TGTGCCTGGAGTCCGGAGATCTCTGGAAACACCATATATTTT | CAWSPEISGNTIYF
TRBJ2-7 | - | TRBV4-1 | few | TGCGCCAGCAGCCTCAGGGTCTCCTACGAGCAGTACTTC | CASSLRVSYEQYF
TRBJ2-1 | TRBD2 | TRBV10-3 | - | TGTGCCATCAGTGAAGGTATAGCGGGCTCCTACAATGAGCAGTTCTTC | CAISEGIAGSYNEQFF
TRBJ2-2 | TRBD2 | TRBV27 | - | TGTGCCAGCAGTTTCGGGCTAGCGGGTGCCGGGGAGCTGTTTTTT | CASSFGLAGAGELFF
TRBJ2-3 | - | TRBV6-5 | few | TGTGCCAGCACCGACTCTCTGACAGATACGCAGTATTTT | CASTDSLTDTQYF
TRBJ1-5 | - | TRBV4-1 | - | TGCGCCAGCAGCCAAGATTCCACACAGCCCCAGCATTTT | CASSQDSTQPQHF
TRBJ2-7 | TRBD2 | TRBV30 | - | TGTGCCTGGAGTGTCCGGTCTAGCGGGAGTGAACAGCAGTACTTC | CAWSVRSSGSEQQYF
TRBJ1-2 | TRBD1 | TRBV7-6 | - | TGTGCCAGCAGCTCCCGGGACAGCTATGGCTACACCTTC | CASSSRDSYGYTF
TRBJ2-1 | - | TRBV6-1 | few | TGTGCCAGCAGTAAACTGAATGAGCAGTTCTTC | CASSKLNEQFF
TRBJ2-5 | - | TRBV30 | - | TGTGCCTGGACCCGCAGCGGGTTCTCCGAGACCCAGTACTTC | CAWTRSGFSETQYF
TRBJ2-7 | - | TRBV9 | - | TGTGCCAGCAGCCCCCCCGGGAACCACTACGAGCAGTACTTC | CASSPPGNHYEQYF
TRBJ1-1 | - | TRBV28 | - | TGTGCCAGCAGTTTATCGGCGGGGAACACTGAAGCTTTCTTT | CASSLSAGNTEAFF
TRBJ2-2 | TRBD1 | TRBV5-1 | few | TGCGCCAGCAGCTTGGGTGCGACAGGGCCGAGGGCCGGGGAGCTGTTTTTT | CASSLGATGPRAGELFF
TRBJ2-5 | - | TRBV30 | - | TGTGCCTGGACGAAGGGGTCCGGTGGGGGGGAGACCCAGTACTTC | CAWTKGSGGGETQYF
TRBJ1-1 | TRBD1 | TRBV29-1 | - | TGCAGCGCCCGGGACAGGGGTAATATGGCTTTCTTT | CSARDRGNMAFF
TRBJ2-1 | TRBD1 | TRBV7-3 | - | TGTGCCAGCAGCCTAGGGCCCCGGGGACAGGAGCAGTTCTTC | CASSLGPRGQEQFF
TRBJ1-5 | - | TRBV6-6 | - | TGTGCCAGCAGTCCTGCCAGGGATCAGCCCCAGCATTTT | CASSPARDQPQHF
TRBJ2-3 | TRBD2 | TRBV27 | - | TGTGCCAGCAGTTTCGGCGGGAGGGCAGATACGCAGTATTTT | CASSFGGRADTQYF